The text below deals with one T cell receptor beta chain. Antigen: not known. Criteria for exclusion of patients were uncontrolled infection, other autoimmune disease, pregnancy or lactation. Clinical symptoms, serum thyroxine and TRAb, thyroid ultrasound and orbital computed tomography were used for the diagnoses. Roughly 10 ml of fresh peripheral blood supplied the PBMCs. This entry comes from a study of T cells in Graves' hyperthyroidism and ophthalmopathy. Trimming cost V 5 bases and J 2 bases; bases outside gene matches: 5. The CDR3 length is 15 residues. Germline V gene lookup returns CDR1 SGHVS and CDR2 FNYEAQ. Authors of the study amplified TCR beta CDR3 regions from RNA transcripts. An initial round of RT-PCR targeting the TCR CDR3 relied on the HTBI primer set. TCRdb fed the multiplex PCR reads into MiXCR, producing one record per CDR3 protein. Of about 610,000 distinct CDR3 sequences listed, more than 15% are singletons.

The study's findings and limits: It was a median about 7.1 months before onset that the model predicted ophthalmopathy.

Source material: blood. The receptor comes from a woman aged 40 to 50 with Graves' ophthalmopathy. This chain uses TRBV7-6 with TRBJ2-1; 8 positions agree with TRBD2. The CDR3 nucleotides are TGTGCCAGCAGCGTTGTTAGCGGGGCCTACAATGAGCAGTTCTTC. As protein: CASSVVSGAYNEQFF.